This entry is about one TCR beta chain. Profiled with immunoSEQ multiplex PCR; TCRdb holds only in-frame clones, not every one. The data hold hundreds of thousands of clones, with approximately 96% observed a single time. This sample is part of a study of shared clonotypes between healthy human individuals. Naive CD8 isolation took CD45RO-negative cells positively selected for CCR7 and excluded terminally differentiated effector memory CD45RA+ cells. The study drew its donors from healthy HIV-negative adults without recent acute infections or vaccinations. CDR1 is MDHEN and CDR2 is SYDVKM in the germline V gene. The V gene lost 7 bases and the J gene lost 0 bases, with 7 bases spanning the gap. The CDR3 has 13 residues.

The chain couples TRBV28 to TRBJ2-1, with a weak D call TRBD2 (5 bases). The sample was naive CD8+ T cells sorted from blood. This clonotype was sampled from a woman aged 30 to 39 in good health. CDR3 protein: CASTGISYNEQFF. The DNA for the CDR3 is TGTGCCAGCACGGGGATCTCCTACAATGAGCAGTTCTTC.